This TCR beta chain was documented in a study of blood T cells in healthy people across ages. Primers used in a second PCR of roughly 7 to 12 cycles were a sample-barcoded 5' primer and a J-beta primer mix. TCRdb re-called the 5' RACE reads with MiXCR, one entry per CDR3 protein. Counted here are 700,000 to 850,000 distinct CDR3 sequences, 35% to 40% occurring once; the ten biggest clones make up 10% to 15%. This clonotype was detected a few times. This CDR3 contains 16 residues. Trimming took off 5 bases at V and 9 bases at J, with 23 bases between the two ends. Germline V gene sequence: CDR1 SGHVS, CDR2 FQNEAQ.

The chain links TRBV7-8 to TRBJ2-1, with D possibly TRBD2 on 5 matching bases. The sequence derives from a man younger than 35 in good health. Sequencing used blood. The CDR3 sequence is CASSIYSGSRSGEQFF. CDR3 DNA: TGTGCCAGCAGCATATACTCCGGGTCTCGAAGCGGTGAGCAGTTCTTC. The full variable domain, with the rest looked up from reference TRBV7-8 and TRBJ2-1, is GAGVSQSPRYKVAKRGQDVALRCDPISGHVSLFWYQQALGQGPEFLTYFQNEAQLDKSGLPSDRFFAERPEGSVSTLKIQRTQQEDSAVYLCASSIYSGSRSGEQFFGPGTRLTVL.